This TCR beta chain was sequenced in a study of low-dose radiotherapy and immunotherapy resistance in tumors. TRAV- and TRBV-specific primers, spanning alpha and beta chains, primed first-strand cDNA. The authors amplified TCRs for roughly 20 PCR cycles with a constant-region primer and a V-primer adapter. TCRdb re-derived calls from the reads in MiXCR, one entry per CDR3 protein. The sample holds roughly 18,000 distinct CDR3 sequences, over 65% seen once. CDR1 and CDR2 (germline): MNHEY, SVGEGT. This CDR3 has 12 residues. After removal of 9 bases from V and 12 bases from J, the junction contained 8 bases not matched to a gene.

This chain joins TRBV6-2 or TRBV6-3 and TRBJ2-6; 7 bases line up with TRBD2. The source is a human donor with advanced metastatic prostate, ovarian, gallbladder or colorectal cancer (not recorded which). This table probably holds off-target reads from a library built for another chain. The CDR3 loop reads CASGSGVAVLTF. CDR3 nucleotides: TGTGCCAGTGGAAGCGGGGTTGCCGTCCTGACTTTC.